These 27 T cell receptor beta chains share one sample of origin, sequenced in a study of PD-L1 blockade in urothelial cancer (dated by TCRdb to the late 2010s). The library was made by the immunoSEQ multiplex PCR assay. Entries here come from immuneACCESS through TCRdb and include only in-frame sequences with V and J called. Some clones fail to appear in such tables; in the studies checked, an unresolved V gene covers under half of the shortfall, and the cause of the remainder is unknown. Counted in this sample were about 43,000 clones; 70% to 90% of them appeared once. The ten largest clonotypes hold roughly 13% of the sample. Sequences were derived from PBMCs, sampled around atezolizumab (anti-PD-L1) treatment. These receptors all stem from a woman aged 55-70 years with urothelial cancer.

V gene TRBV19 combines with J gene TRBJ2-1, with D unresolved. CDR3 length: 13 amino acids. CDR1 is LNHDA and CDR2 is SQIVND in the germline V gene (reference sequence). Trimming shortened V by 2 bases and J by 3 bases, and 5 bases separated the two germline ends. The CDR3 DNA reads TGTGCCAGTAGTATAACTGACTACAATGAGCAGTTCTTC. As protein: CASSITDYNEQFF.

Concerning this clone: One junction end does not reproduce the germline sequence, and a read error may be involved. The chain couples TRBV10-3 to TRBJ1-2, with a possible D match to TRBD1 (6 bases). The CDR3 consists of 12 residues. Per germline, CDR1 ENHRY and CDR2 SYGVKD. The CDR3 region is CAISQDSYDYTF. The CDR3 region has the DNA TGTGCCATCAGCCAGGACAGTTATGACTACACCTTC.

V and J are TRBV4-3 and TRBJ2-7, with D possibly being TRBD1 (6 bases). Germline V lookup: CDR1 LGHNA, CDR2 YSLEER. CDR3 length: 15 amino acids. V was pared by 0 bases and J by 1 base, with 10 bases between. The CDR3 DNA reads TGCGCCAGCAGCCAAGATAGGCAGGGGTCCTACGAGCAGTACTTC. This sequence encodes CASSQDRQGSYEQYF.

The gene calls are TRBV9 and TRBJ1-1; a possible D gene is TRBD1 (5 bases). Germline V gene data show CDR1 as SGDLS and CDR2 as YYNGEE. The CDR3 totals 15 residues. The ends were cut back, 0 bases at V and 0 bases at J, with 9 bases in the middle. In DNA, the CDR3 is TGTGCCAGCAGCGTAGCGGCAGGGATGAACACTGAAGCTTTCTTT. Amino acid sequence: CASSVAAGMNTEAFF.

The gene calls are TRBV4-3 and TRBJ1-5; 7 bases are a match to TRBD1. V shed 0 bases and J 4 bases; nucleotides not matched to a gene: 3. In germline, CDR1 is LGHNA, CDR2 YSLEER. The CDR3 runs 15 residues. For the CDR3, the DNA is TGCGCCAGCAGCCAAGATTCAGGGGGGAATCAGCCCCAGCATTTT. It yields the protein CASSQDSGGNQPQHF.

The chain recombines TRBV7-9 with TRBJ2-3; 13 bases are shared with TRBD2. Looked up from germline, CDR1 is SEHNR and CDR2 is FQNEAQ (reference sequence). The CDR3 covers 14 residues. J lost 4 bases, V lost 5 bases, and 0 bases had no gene match. This chain's CDR3 is CASSTSGGADTQYF. The CDR3 DNA reads TGTGCCAGCAGCACTAGCGGGGGGGCAGATACGCAGTATTTT.

This clone ranks as medium-sized (0.01 to 0.1%). The rearrangement uses TRBV6-5 and TRBJ1-2; a possible D gene is TRBD1 (5 bases). CDR1 and CDR2 (germline): MNHEY, SVGAGI. The CDR3 covers 13 residues. V lost 0 bases and J lost 8, with 10 bases in between. The CDR3 region has the DNA TGTGCCAGCAGTTACTCGTCAGGGTTCGGCTACACCTTC. This translates into CASSYSSGFGYTF.

V usage is TRBV6-1 and J usage is TRBJ2-3; 8 nucleotides line up with TRBD2. Unmatched junction bases numbered 7, after V lost 9 bases and J lost 2 bases. Per germline, CDR1 MNHNS and CDR2 SASEGT. This CDR3 has 14 amino acids. CDR3: CASSRGGSTDTQYF. For the CDR3, the DNA is TGTGCCAGTTCCCGGGGGGGTTCCACAGATACGCAGTATTTT.

This CDR3 reads CASSLARDRVYEQYF. CDR3 nucleotides: TGCGCCAGCAGCTTGGCCAGGGACAGGGTTTACGAGCAGTACTTC. The rearrangement uses TRBV5-1 and TRBJ2-7; 9 bases are a match to TRBD1. Trimming at V came to 0 bases and at J to 4 bases, leaving 5 bases not matched to a gene. This CDR3 comprises 15 residues. Germline V gene data show CDR1 as SGHRS and CDR2 as YFSETQ.

This sequence joins TRBV19 and TRBJ1-6; D is undetermined. Per the germline V gene, CDR1 is LNHDA and CDR2 is SQIVND (reference sequence). Trimming removed 4 bases from V and 0 bases from J, with 7 bases in between. This CDR3 comprises 15 residues. CDR3 in DNA: TGTGCCAGTAGTACGGTGAGCTCCTATAATTCACCCCTCCACTTT. Encoded protein: CASSTVSSYNSPLHF.

The V and J genes are TRBV15 and TRBJ2-3; TRBD2 matches at 13 bases. Germline V gene lookup returns CDR1 LNHNV and CDR2 YYDKDF (reference sequence). The CDR3 covers 17 residues. Unmatched junction bases numbered 9, after V lost 5 bases and J lost 4 bases. CDR3 amino acids: CATSGLGLAGDPDTQYF. Written as DNA, the CDR3 is TGTGCCACCAGCGGACTCGGACTAGCGGGAGACCCAGATACGCAGTATTTT.

This chain uses TRBV4-3 with TRBJ2-1; 8 nucleotides agree with TRBD1. The germline V gene encodes CDR1 LGHNA and CDR2 YSLEER. The CDR3 extends over 18 amino acids. The V gene end was trimmed by 3 bases and the J gene end by 0 bases; junction bases not matched to a gene: 10. Here the CDR3 DNA reads TGCGCCAGCAGCCATTCCACAGGGGGTGGTTCCTCCTACAATGAGCAGTTCTTC. Residues: CASSHSTGGGSSYNEQFF.

This clone has a handful of counts. The chain is built from TRBV7-2 and TRBJ2-7, with D possibly being TRBD2 (8 bases). This CDR3 has 15 residues. V gave up 5 bases and J gave up 3 bases, with 17 bases separating them. Looked up from germline, CDR1 is SGHTA and CDR2 is FQGNSA. Written as DNA, the CDR3 is TGTGCCAGCAGCGACAGGGCAGCGGGGGACTACGAGCAGTACTTC. Its protein is CASSDRAAGDYEQYF.

The gene calls are TRBV4-1 and TRBJ2-1, with D possibly matching TRBD2 (6 bases). V was cut by 0 bases and J by 13 bases, with 10 bases left in between. Germline CDR1 and CDR2: MGHRA and YSYEKL. The CDR3 extends over 12 amino acids. CDR3 coding DNA: TGCGCCAGCAGCCAAGATGGCGGGGTACAGTTCTTC. Amino acid sequence: CASSQDGGVQFF.

Judged by abundance, this clone is medium-sized. The chain has TRBV7-2 and TRBJ1-2; D unresolved. The V and J ends lost 1 base and 4 bases respectively, with 22 bases between them. The CDR3 is made up of 18 amino acids. In germline, CDR1 is SGHTA, CDR2 FQGNSA. The DNA of the CDR3 is TGTGCCAGCAGCTTAGTGACGTTACAGTCCCGAACATCCTATGGCTACACCTTC. This gives the protein CASSLVTLQSRTSYGYTF.

V and J are TRBV7-2 and TRBJ1-3; a weak D match, TRBD1 (6 bases). The V end lost 2 bases, the J end lost 4 bases, and 12 bases lay between the germline ends. This CDR3 region has 15 residues. Germline-derived CDR1 and CDR2 are SGHTA and FQGNSA. In nucleotides, the CDR3 is TGTGCCAGCAGCTTACTCGGCAGGGGCGGAAACACCATATATTTT. It yields the protein CASSLLGRGGNTIYF.

The chain uses TRBV4-3 and TRBJ2-1, with D tentatively TRBD2 (5 bases). CDR1 and CDR2 (germline): LGHNA, YSLEER. CDR3 length: 19 amino acids. The V end lost 5 bases, the J end lost 7 bases, and 30 bases lay between the germline ends. The CDR3 DNA reads as TGCGCCAGCAGCTTAAGACGTTCGAGACGAGGGCTAGATAATAATGAGCAGTTCTTC. Its protein product is CASSLRRSRRGLDNNEQFF.

The V call is TRBV5-8, the J call TRBJ1-2; D is undetermined. Germline lookup yields CDR1 SGHTS and CDR2 YDEGEE. The V gene lost 0 bases and the J gene lost 0 bases, with 6 bases spanning the gap. The CDR3 extends over 14 amino acids. CDR3 region: CASSLDSSNYGYTF. The CDR3 coding sequence is TGTGCCAGCAGCTTGGACAGTTCTAACTATGGCTACACCTTC.

The chain combines TRBV9 with TRBJ2-1; 12 nucleotides match TRBD2. With 0 bases clipped from V and 10 bases from J, the junction kept 5 bases outside the gene matches. This CDR3 has 15 residues. Germline V gene data show CDR1 as SGDLS and CDR2 as YYNGEE. CDR3 DNA sequence: TGTGCCAGCAGCGTAGCCCTAGCGGGGGGGTCGGAGCAGTTCTTC. It encodes CASSVALAGGSEQFF.

The V call is TRBV2, the J call TRBJ1-2; D unresolved. CDR1 is SNHLY, CDR2 FYNNEI, per germline. Trimming pared 1 base from V and 7 bases from J, leaving 7 bases between. The CDR3 has 12 residues. For the CDR3, the DNA is TGTGCCAGCAGTGAAGAACTCCGTGGCTACACCTTC. Protein sequence: CASSEELRGYTF.

The rearrangement uses TRBV6-6 and TRBJ2-7, with TRBD1 matching 7 bases. V trimming: 7 bases; J trimming: 1 base; junction bases outside the gene matches: 1. Germline CDR1 MNHNY, CDR2 SVGAGI (reference sequence). The CDR3 loop spans 12 amino acids. The CDR3 sequence is CASTGGSYEQYF. CDR3 DNA sequence: TGTGCCAGCACAGGGGGATCCTACGAGCAGTACTTC.

V usage is TRBV10-3 and J usage is TRBJ2-7, with D perhaps matching TRBD1 (6 bases). Germline V gene sequence: CDR1 ENHRY, CDR2 SYGVKD. The CDR3 extends over 12 amino acids. V dropped 10 bases and J dropped 2 bases, with 12 bases sitting between them. CDR3 bases: TGTGCCACAGGGGAAGACCCCTACGAGCAGTACTTC. Its translation is CATGEDPYEQYF.

V is TRBV28 and J is TRBJ2-7; TRBD1 aligns across 8 bases. Germline lookup yields CDR1 MDHEN and CDR2 SYDVKM. V shed 3 bases, J shed 6 bases, and the junction held 10 bases outside the gene matches. The CDR3 spans 15 residues. CDR3 nucleotide sequence: TGTGCCAGCAGTTTTAAAACAGGGGGACTGAGCGAGCAGTACTTC. Translation gives CASSFKTGGLSEQYF.

This clone was recorded only once. The chain is built from TRBV5-1 and TRBJ2-7, with 10 nucleotides matching TRBD2. Germline V gene lookup returns CDR1 SGHRS and CDR2 YFSETQ. V was clipped by 7 bases and J by 1 base; unmatched bases: 5. The CDR3 sequence is 14 residues long. The CDR3 sequence: CASRSGRQSYEQYF. In nucleotides, the CDR3 is TGCGCCAGCCGTAGCGGGAGGCAGTCCTACGAGCAGTACTTC.

V usage is TRBV10-3 and J usage is TRBJ2-7; TRBD1 agrees at 7 bases. J was trimmed by 4 bases and V by 9 bases; bases with no gene match: 15. In germline, CDR1 is ENHRY, CDR2 SYGVKD. This CDR3 is built from 15 residues. The CDR3 here is CAICPDRVLGYEQYF. The CDR3 coding sequence is TGTGCCATTTGCCCAGACAGGGTGTTAGGTTACGAGCAGTACTTC.

This chain uses TRBV13 with TRBJ2-2; 8 bases fit TRBD2. In germline, CDR1 is PRHDT, CDR2 FYEKMQ (reference sequence). The CDR3 length is 19 residues. V lost 3 bases, J lost 4 bases, and 16 bases stayed unmatched. This chain's CDR3 is CASSLGPERGGRVTGELFF. CDR3 coding DNA: TGTGCCAGCAGCTTGGGGCCGGAACGGGGGGGCCGGGTCACCGGGGAGCTGTTTTTT.

V and J are TRBV11-2 and TRBJ2-1, with 8 bases aligning to TRBD1. Germline-derived CDR1 and CDR2 are SGHAT and FQNNGV. V was pared by 5 bases and J by 8 bases, with 8 bases of the junction left unmatched. The CDR3 contains 14 residues. The CDR3 DNA reads as TGTGCCAGCAGCCCAAGGACAGGGTTCCATGAGCAGTTCTTC. Translated, it gives CASSPRTGFHEQFF.